This T cell receptor beta chain came from a study of cytomegalovirus exposure and HLA in healthy donors. About the research overall: From donors who were HLA-typed, an early data release held approximately 91 million unique TCRs.

Remarks on this clone: Its antigen is as yet unknown.

Whole-study findings and limits: Sequencing probably produced one cluster of sequence variants that were highly shared.

Primers for the PCR totalled 60 Vbeta and 13 Jbeta. Data came from immunoSEQ multiplex PCR; TCRdb stores just in-frame clones and leaves some out. The table has more than 100,000 clones, over 60% seen once. Trimming cost V 2 bases and J 2 bases, with 11 bases left between them. Germline assignment: CDR1 SGDLS and CDR2 YYNGEE. This CDR3 is built from 14 residues. Every donor was a healthy person donating bone marrow. This receptor was taken from a middle-aged woman in good health and CMV-seropositive. The chain couples TRBV9 to TRBJ2-7; tentative D call: TRBD1 (5 bases). Source material: PBMCs. The CDR3 DNA is TGTGCCAGCAGCGTTGACAGTAGCCCCTACGAGCAGTACTTC. Its translation: CASSVDSSPYEQYF.